This T cell receptor beta chain was captured in a study of HIV-infected patients and healthy controls. The study's findings and limits: Significant mean usage differences between HIV-infected patients and controls involved eight alpha and eight beta V genes.

Reverse transcription used approximately 500 ng RNA and constant-region primers for alpha and beta. Separate chain-specific third strand synthesis with multiplexing indices produced the alpha and beta libraries. TCRdb reanalysed the 5' RACE reads using MiXCR and keeps one entry per CDR3 protein. Among approximately 7,000 distinct CDR3 sequences listed, 7.4% were seen once. In its sample, this clonotype was seen many times. Its target is unknown. Follow-up blood was drawn about 14 weeks, roughly three months, after antiretroviral therapy began. All unsorted peripheral T cells were captured because whole blood was used without fractionation. The CDR3 spans 19 residues. Looked up from germline, CDR1 is MDHEN and CDR2 is SYDVKM. Trimming removed 4 bases from V and 4 bases from J; junction bases left unmatched: 19.

Material: blood, obtained during antiretroviral therapy. This receptor was identified in an adult with HIV infection. The chain is built from TRBV28 and TRBJ2-7; TRBD2 aligns across 10 bases. The CDR3 DNA follows: TGTGCCAGCAGTTCCCTTTTTCGACAACCGGGACTAGCGACTTACGAGCAGTACTTC. Protein: CASSSLFRQPGLATYEQYF.